A selection of T cell receptor beta chains follows, all from one sample in a study of OX40 agonist ivuxolimab in advanced cancers. TCRdb keeps only in-frame clones here, not all; method: immunoSEQ multiplex PCR. The data show around 38,000 clones, under 85% seen once. Sequenced here: CD4+ or CD8+ T cells sorted from blood, sampled in a trial of the OX40 agonist ivuxolimab. The receptors shown here come from an adult with an advanced solid tumor such as melanoma, head and neck, liver or kidney cancer. The CDR3 runs from the conserved cysteine through the conserved F or W. The D gene is left open where the match is weak. Expanded clones are given a class, and other clones once, few, many or no size at all.

J	size	V	D	CDR3	DNA
TRBJ2-2	.	TRBV5-1	.	CASRKAVYLGANTGELFF	TGCGCCAGCAGGAAAGCGGTGTATTTAGGGGCGAACACCGGGGAGCTGTTTTTT
TRBJ2-3	few	TRBV6-1	TRBD2	CASSISGGLDTQYF	TGTGCCAGCAGTATTAGCGGGGGGTTAGATACGCAGTATTTT
TRBJ2-5	.	TRBV5-1	.	CASSLDTGEETQYF	TGCGCCAGCAGCTTGGATACAGGTGAAGAGACCCAGTACTTC
TRBJ2-1	.	TRBV13	TRBD1	CASSPGTDAWKQFF	TGTGCCAGCAGCCCCGGGACAGACGCTTGGAAGCAGTTCTTC
TRBJ2-3	.	TRBV27	.	CASSFRPGDTQYF	TGTGCCAGCAGTTTTCGGCCGGGGGATACGCAGTATTTT
TRBJ2-7	.	TRBV6-1	.	CASGGYEQYF	TGTGCCAGCGGAGGCTACGAGCAGTACTTC
TRBJ2-3	.	TRBV2	.	CASSQAKRSTDTQYF	TGTGCCAGCAGTCAAGCGAAAAGAAGCACAGATACGCAGTATTTT
TRBJ1-1	.	TRBV21-1	.	CASSKAQGRAAEAFF	TGTGCCAGCAGCAAAGCGCAGGGGCGAGCGGCTGAAGCTTTCTTT
TRBJ2-7	once	TRBV6-5	.	CASGRTEQYF	TGTGCCAGCGGTCGGACCGAGCAGTACTTC
TRBJ2-2	.	TRBV7-3	.	CASSSTHNGELFF	TGTGCCAGCAGCTCGACACATAACGGGGAGCTGTTTTTT
TRBJ2-2	.	TRBV11-2	TRBD2	CASSSWGTSGSTGELFF	TGTGCCAGCAGCTCCTGGGGGACTAGCGGGAGTACCGGGGAGCTGTTTTTT
TRBJ2-7	.	TRBV4-1	.	CASSSRYETSYEQYF	TGCGCCAGCAGCTCCCGGTACGAGACCTCCTACGAGCAGTACTTC
TRBJ1-6	few	TRBV6-1	.	CASMSFRAQNSPLHF	TGTGCCAGCATGTCGTTCAGAGCCCAGAATTCACCCCTCCACTTT
TRBJ1-6	.	TRBV28	.	CASSLSGGSDSPLHF	TGTGCCAGCAGTTTATCCGGGGGAAGCGATTCACCCCTCCACTTT
TRBJ1-5	few	TRBV6-1	.	CASSELPPGQAGSNQPQHF	TGTGCCAGCAGTGAACTGCCCCCGGGACAAGCAGGCTCCAATCAGCCCCAGCATTTT
TRBJ2-1	.	TRBV4-1	TRBD2	CASSHAGLAGVKQFF	TGCGCCAGCAGTCACGCCGGACTAGCGGGAGTAAAGCAGTTCTTC
TRBJ1-5	.	TRBV29-1	.	CSVSLGPRSYSNQPQHF	TGCAGCGTGTCATTAGGGCCCCGCAGTTATAGCAATCAGCCCCAGCATTTT
TRBJ2-1	.	TRBV5-1	TRBD2	CASSTPGTSRNEQFF	TGCGCCAGCAGCACCCCCGGGACTAGCAGAAATGAGCAGTTCTTC
TRBJ1-2	few	TRBV6-5	.	CASSSTGYGYTF	TGTGCCAGCAGTAGTACAGGCTATGGCTACACCTTC
TRBJ2-7	.	TRBV5-1	.	CASSFVPAAF	TGCGCCAGCAGCTTTGTCCCCGCAGCGTTC
TRBJ1-5	few	TRBV5-6	.	CASSLRLGSNQPQHF	TGTGCCAGCAGCCTCCGGTTAGGTAGCAATCAGCCCCAGCATTTT
TRBJ1-2	.	TRBV2	TRBD1	CARRDRGGLDYGYTF	TGTGCCAGAAGAGACAGGGGGGGCCTCGACTATGGCTACACCTTC
TRBJ1-1	.	TRBV30	.	CAWSFGQSNTEAFF	TGTGCCTGGAGTTTTGGACAGAGTAACACTGAAGCTTTCTTT
TRBJ2-3	once	TRBV7-2	.	CASSLEERTTQYF	TGTGCCAGCAGCTTAGAGGAGCGGACGACGCAGTATTTT
TRBJ2-7	medium-sized	TRBV7-9	.	CASSLRGRPDEQYF	TGTGCCAGCAGCTTACGAGGACGTCCGGACGAGCAGTACTTC
TRBJ1-5	.	TRBV5-6	TRBD1	CASSRRTGPILTQHF	TGTGCCAGCAGCCGGCGGACAGGCCCCATCCTGACCCAGCATTTT
TRBJ2-7	.	TRBV11-3	TRBD2	CASSPSGTSGRREQYF	TGTGCCAGCAGCCCTAGCGGGACTAGCGGGAGGCGAGAGCAGTACTTC
TRBJ2-4	.	TRBV6-1	.	CASKSGQGKNIQYF	TGTGCCAGCAAGTCGGGTCAGGGTAAAAACATTCAGTACTTC
TRBJ2-3	.	TRBV4-1	TRBD1	CASSYMGQGATDTQYF	TGCGCCAGCAGCTATATGGGACAGGGGGCCACAGATACGCAGTATTTT
TRBJ2-2	.	TRBV6-1	TRBD2	CASSEGLAGYTGELFF	TGTGCCAGCAGTGAAGGTCTAGCGGGATACACCGGGGAGCTGTTTTTT
TRBJ1-1	.	TRBV2	.	CASSNQAGVAEAFF	TGTGCCAGCAGTAATCAGGCGGGCGTCGCTGAAGCTTTCTTT
TRBJ2-3	once	TRBV30	.	CAWAPASATDTQYF	TGTGCCTGGGCTCCTGCGAGCGCAACAGATACGCAGTATTTT
TRBJ2-7	once	TRBV12-5	.	CASGFNREQYF	TGTGCTAGTGGTTTTAATAGGGAGCAGTACTTC
TRBJ1-2	once	TRBV7-3	.	CASSDDGASYGYTF	TGTGCCAGCAGCGATGACGGGGCTTCCTATGGCTACACCTTC
TRBJ1-5	.	TRBV11-2	.	CASSYNQPQHF	TGTGCCAGCAGTTATAATCAGCCCCAGCATTTT
TRBJ1-1	few	TRBV6-6	TRBD1	CASSSDRLNTEAFF	TGTGCCAGCAGTTCGGACAGGTTGAACACTGAAGCTTTCTTT
TRBJ1-6	.	TRBV7-8	.	CASSSQDSPLHF	TGTGCCAGCAGCTCTCAAGACAGTCCCCTCCACTTT
TRBJ1-1	.	TRBV2	.	CASSETLVRNTEAFF	TGTGCCAGCAGTGAGACATTGGTGAGGAACACTGAAGCTTTCTTT
TRBJ2-5	.	TRBV10-3	.	CAISGEGARETQYF	TGTGCCATCAGTGGGGAGGGGGCGCGGGAGACCCAGTACTTC
TRBJ2-7	.	TRBV2	TRBD2	CASSGGLAGSEQYF	TGTGCCAGCAGCGGTGGACTAGCGGGAAGTGAGCAGTACTTC
TRBJ2-1	.	TRBV29-1	TRBD2	CSVEGGLAFSYNEQFF	TGCAGCGTTGAAGGGGGACTAGCGTTCAGCTACAATGAGCAGTTCTTC
TRBJ2-1	.	TRBV7-9	TRBD2	CASSRGRALFF	TGTGCCAGCAGCCGCGGGAGGGCCCTGTTCTTC
TRBJ2-7	.	TRBV7-9	TRBD2	CASSLSGGYSYEQYF	TGTGCCAGCAGCTTGAGCGGGGGGTACTCCTACGAGCAGTACTTC
TRBJ2-1	.	TRBV10-2	TRBD2	CASSVIAGGYNEQFF	TGCGCCAGCAGTGTTATAGCGGGGGGGTACAATGAGCAGTTCTTC
TRBJ2-7	.	TRBV6-5	TRBD1	CASSTRQGVGYEQYF	TGTGCCAGCAGTACGCGACAGGGGGTGGGCTACGAGCAGTACTTC
TRBJ1-5	once	TRBV30	.	CAWSGRRNQPQHF	TGTGCCTGGAGTGGGCGACGGAATCAGCCCCAGCATTTT
TRBJ2-7	.	TRBV5-6	.	CASSLTENYEQYF	TGTGCCAGCAGCTTGACAGAAAATTACGAGCAGTACTTC
TRBJ1-5	.	TRBV27	TRBD1	CASRGQPDQPQHF	TGTGCCAGCAGGGGACAGCCGGATCAGCCCCAGCATTTT
TRBJ1-2	.	TRBV6-5	.	CASSLGFTGTGYTF	TGTGCCAGCAGTTTAGGGTTTACAGGGACCGGCTACACCTTC
TRBJ1-1	once	TRBV11-2	TRBD1	CASSYGQGLTEAFF	TGTGCCAGCAGCTACGGACAGGGACTCACTGAAGCTTTCTTT
TRBJ2-5	.	TRBV5-4	.	CASSVLREETQYF	TGTGCCAGCAGCGTTCTGAGAGAAGAGACCCAGTACTTC